Below are 24 T cell receptor beta chains sequenced from a single sample in a study of blood T cell repertoires in COVID-19. Sequencing was performed with immunoSEQ multiplex PCR; in TCRdb, only in-frame clones are kept and a portion is missing. The top ten clones hold under 2.5% of a sample with 250,000 or so clones, 85% to 90% of them seen once. Sequencing was carried out using peripheral blood. The source is a woman aged 55-70 years with COVID-19, enrolled during active disease.

The rearrangement uses TRBV27 and TRBJ1-1; D is unresolved. Looked up from germline, CDR1 is MNHEY and CDR2 is SMNVEV (reference sequence). V was clipped by 0 bases and J by 8 bases, with 13 bases between them. This CDR3 has 14 residues. CDR3 in amino acids: CASSLSRTGGEAFF. The CDR3, as DNA: TGTGCCAGCAGTTTATCGCGGACCGGCGGGGAAGCTTTCTTT.

V gene TRBV7-9 combines with J gene TRBJ2-2; 12 bases are shared with TRBD2. The V segment lost 3 bases and the J segment 9 bases; nucleotides outside the gene matches: 5. Germline assignment: CDR1 SEHNR and CDR2 FQNEAQ (reference sequence). The CDR3 extends over 15 amino acids. The CDR3 reads CASSFLAGGPRELFF. The CDR3 DNA follows: TGTGCCAGCAGCTTCCTAGCGGGGGGGCCTCGGGAGCTGTTTTTT.

The gene calls are TRBV18 and TRBJ2-1; TRBD1 matches 11 bases. The junction had 4 bases not matched to a gene; V was cut back by 3 bases and J by 3 bases. Germline V gene lookup returns CDR1 KGHSH and CDR2 LQKENI. CDR3 length: 16 amino acids. The CDR3 region has the DNA TGTGCCAGCTCACCTCTAGGGACAGGGGGCTACAATGAGCAGTTCTTC. Encoded protein: CASSPLGTGGYNEQFF. The full variable domain, rest sourced from reference TRBV18 and TRBJ2-1, is NAGVMQNPRHLVRRRGQEARLRCSPMKGHSHVYWYRQLPEEGLKFMVYLQKENIIDESGMPKERFSAEFPKEGPSILRIQQVVRGDSAAYFCASSPLGTGGYNEQFFGPGTRLTVL.

This chain uses TRBV5-1 with TRBJ2-3; TRBD1 might be the D (6 bases). The CDR3 totals 16 residues. Germline CDR1 reads SGHRS; CDR2 reads YFSETQ. Trimming pared 0 bases from V and 1 base from J, leaving 12 bases between. The chain's CDR3 is CASSLAGAGGTDTQYF. The CDR3 DNA follows: TGCGCCAGCAGCTTGGCCGGGGCAGGGGGCACAGATACGCAGTATTTT.

This clone was detected only once. The rearrangement uses TRBV18 and TRBJ2-3; 8 bases line up with TRBD1. J gave up 1 base and V 3 bases, and 12 bases lay outside the gene matches. CDR1 and CDR2 (germline): KGHSH, LQKENI. The CDR3 runs to 18 residues. CDR3 DNA: TGTGCCAGCTCACCGGGGACAGGATGGTTACCAGGCACAGATACGCAGTATTTT. It translates to CASSPGTGWLPGTDTQYF.

The V call is TRBV5-1, the J call TRBJ1-1, with D uncertain. Per germline, CDR1 SGHRS and CDR2 YFSETQ. With 0 bases removed from V and 1 base from J, the gap between germline ends came to 7 bases. The CDR3 is 14 amino acids. The CDR3 here is CASSLGSQNTEAFF. CDR3 bases: TGCGCCAGCAGCTTGGGGTCACAGAACACTGAAGCTTTCTTT.

The chain recombines TRBV5-4 with TRBJ2-7; maybe TRBD2 (6 bases). Germline CDR1 is SGHNT and CDR2 is YYREEE (reference sequence). There are 13 residues in the CDR3. Trimming pared 4 bases from V and 3 bases from J, leaving 11 bases between. CDR3 region: CASSPGGLYEQYF. The DNA of the CDR3 is TGTGCCAGCAGCCCCGGGGGACTCTACGAGCAGTACTTC.

The CDR3 DNA is TGCGCCAGCAGCCAAGACTGGACAGCCCACTATGGCTACACCTTC. It translates to CASSQDWTAHYGYTF. This chain uses TRBV4-3 with TRBJ1-2, with TRBD1 as a possible D gene (6 bases). CDR1 and CDR2 from the germline V gene are LGHNA and YSLEER. The ends were cut back, 0 bases at V and 3 bases at J, with 11 bases in the middle. The CDR3 is 15 residues long.

The chain links TRBV6-5 to TRBJ1-1; D is ambiguous. Germline CDR1 is MNHEY and CDR2 is SVGAGI. Deletions cut 6 bases from V and 6 bases from J, with 11 bases between. The CDR3 loop spans 12 amino acids. In DNA form, the CDR3 reads TGTGCCAGCAGCCTGGGAGGGCCTGAAGCTTTCTTT. This sequence encodes CASSLGGPEAFF.

The CDR3 loop reads CASSFRHLSLNIQYF. CDR3 DNA sequence: TGTGCCAGCAGTTTTCGACACCTCAGTCTAAACATTCAGTACTTC. The chain employs TRBV6-2 or TRBV6-3 and TRBJ2-4; D is ambiguous. Between the trimmed V and J ends, which lost 4 bases and 6 bases, there was a span of 16 bases. This CDR3 has 15 amino acids. Germline CDR1 MNHEY, CDR2 SVGEGT.

The chain carries TRBV6-5 and TRBJ1-1, with TRBD1 identical over 7 bases. Germline V gene data show CDR1 as MNHEY and CDR2 as SVGAGI. CDR3 length equals 14 residues. V lost 5 bases to trimming and J lost 1 base; unmatched junction nucleotides: 4. The CDR3 DNA reads TGTGCCAGCAGTCGACAGGGTTGGAACACTGAAGCTTTCTTT. As protein: CASSRQGWNTEAFF.

In its sample, this clone was seen a few times. The gene calls are TRBV5-6 and TRBJ1-2; maybe TRBD1 (6 bases). CDR1 and CDR2 from the germline V gene are SGHDT and YYEEEE. CDR3 length: 15 amino acids. Trimming removed 2 bases at V and 6 bases at J, with 17 bases between. The CDR3, as DNA: TGTGCCAGCAGCTTATTTAACAGGGATCTGCATGGCTACACCTTC. This gives the protein CASSLFNRDLHGYTF.

The chain combines TRBV11-2 with TRBJ1-5; TRBD1 aligns across 10 bases. The CDR3 is 15 residues long. The V and J ends lost 5 bases and 2 bases, in that order; junction bases with no gene match: 3. The germline V gene encodes CDR1 SGHAT and CDR2 FQNNGV. CDR3 DNA sequence: TGTGCCAGCAGCCAGGACAGGGGGGGCAATCAGCCCCAGCATTTT. Translating it yields CASSQDRGGNQPQHF. Looking up the rest from reference TRBV11-2 and TRBJ1-5 gives the full variable domain: EAGVAQSPRYKIIEKRQSVAFWCNPISGHATLYWYQQILGQGPKLLIQFQNNGVVDDSQLPKDRFSAERLKGVDSTLKIQPAKLEDSAVYLCASSQDRGGNQPQHFGDGTRLSIL.

V usage is TRBV18 and J usage is TRBJ1-3; 7 nucleotides align to TRBD1. The CDR3 spans 15 residues. Germline lookup yields CDR1 KGHSH and CDR2 LQKENI. Trimming cost V 3 bases and J 3 bases; bases outside gene matches: 5. In DNA form, the CDR3 reads TGTGCCAGCTCACCTACCCGGGACAGTGGAAACACCATATATTTT. Protein: CASSPTRDSGNTIYF.

This clone was seen a few times. The chain has TRBV18 and TRBJ2-2, with 8 bases lining up with TRBD2. This CDR3 contains 15 residues. Germline V gene sequence: CDR1 KGHSH, CDR2 LQKENI. V was pared by 6 bases and J by 5 bases, with 8 bases of the junction left unmatched. CDR3 sequence: CASSTGTSGTGELFF. The CDR3 DNA reads TGTGCCAGCTCGACCGGGACTAGTGGGACCGGGGAGCTGTTTTTT.

The CDR3 loop reads CASSEGQGGGPQHF. CDR3 bases: TGCGCCAGCAGCGAGGGACAGGGTGGGGGGCCCCAGCATTTT. V gene TRBV5-1 combines with J gene TRBJ1-5; TRBD1 agrees at 9 bases. The CDR3 spans 14 residues. Trimming took 4 bases from V and 9 from J; bases not matched to a gene: 8. CDR1 is SGHRS, CDR2 YFSETQ, per germline.

The V and J genes are TRBV6-6 and TRBJ2-1; 10 nucleotides line up with TRBD2. The V gene's germline CDR1 is MNHNY and CDR2 SVGAGI (reference sequence). CDR3 length: 15 amino acids. The ends lost 2 bases at V and 2 bases at J; junction bases unmatched: 0. The CDR3 coding sequence is TGTGCCAGCAGTTACCTAGCGGGAGCCTACAATGAGCAGTTCTTC. This translates into CASSYLAGAYNEQFF.

This rearrangement joins TRBV29-1 to TRBJ1-2; possibly TRBD1 for D (6 bases). Germline CDR1 SQVTM, CDR2 ANQGSEA. This CDR3 is 12 amino acids long. The germline V and J ends were trimmed by 2 bases and 4 bases, with 8 bases remaining between them. CDR3 sequence reads: CSVEQGSYGYTF. CDR3 sequence (DNA): TGCAGCGTTGAACAGGGGAGCTATGGCTACACCTTC.

This chain joins TRBV5-6 and TRBJ1-2; D is uncertain. The germline gives CDR1 SGHDT, CDR2 YYEEEE. CDR3 length: 12 amino acids. V was shortened by 0 bases and J by 9 bases, with 9 bases between the two germline ends. In nucleotides, the CDR3 is TGTGCCAGCAGCTTGGAACCGCGGAGCTACACCTTC. Amino acid sequence: CASSLEPRSYTF.

The chain carries TRBV7-6 and TRBJ2-1; D remains ambiguous. The germline V gene encodes CDR1 SGHVS and CDR2 FNYEAQ. CDR3 length equals 12 residues. Trimming pared 0 bases from V and 6 bases from J, leaving 3 bases between. CDR3: CASSLAVNEQFF. For the CDR3, the DNA is TGTGCCAGCAGCTTAGCCGTCAATGAGCAGTTCTTC.

The CDR3 loop is CASSLASGPQGGYTF. The CDR3 nucleotides are TGTGCCAGCAGCTTAGCTTCCGGGCCCCAGGGTGGCTACACCTTC. The chain joins TRBV7-2 to TRBJ1-2; weak D call: TRBD1 (5 bases). Germline values: CDR1 SGHTA, CDR2 FQGNSA. The CDR3 runs 15 residues. Trimming shortened V by 0 bases and J by 7 bases, and 15 bases separated the two germline ends.

The gene calls are TRBV18 and TRBJ2-1, with D perhaps matching TRBD2 (7 bases). Trimming left V 6 bases short and J 8 bases short, with 20 bases between. CDR3 size: 15 residues. Germline values: CDR1 KGHSH, CDR2 LQKENI. The CDR3 sequence is CASSTRGLGGDEQFF. CDR3 nucleotide sequence: TGTGCCAGCTCGACCAGGGGACTGGGGGGGGATGAGCAGTTCTTC.

The chain combines TRBV5-1 with TRBJ2-3, with 11 bases lining up with TRBD1. CDR1 is SGHRS and CDR2 is YFSETQ in the germline V gene. The CDR3 sequence is 17 residues long. Trimming at V came to 4 bases and at J to 3 bases, leaving 10 bases not matched to a gene. The CDR3: CASSLVGGTGGTDTQYF. CDR3 in DNA: TGCGCCAGCAGCCTGGTCGGCGGGACAGGGGGAACAGATACGCAGTATTTT.

CDR3 nucleotide sequence: TGTGCCAGCAGTTTAGAGGGGAGGAGAAGCAATCAGCCCCAGCATTTT. It yields the protein CASSLEGRRSNQPQHF. The gene calls are TRBV27 and TRBJ1-5; a possible D gene is TRBD1 (5 bases). Germline assignment: CDR1 MNHEY and CDR2 SMNVEV (reference sequence). The CDR3 sequence is 16 residues long. Trimming took off 2 bases at V and 1 base at J, with 12 bases between the two ends.